This T cell receptor beta chain derives from a study of human T cells and chemical hapten exposure. In its sample, this clonotype was seen a few times. TCRdb analysed the RACE reads with MiXCR anew, one entry per CDR3 protein. The table shows 80,000 to 100,000 distinct CDR3 sequences, with roughly 7.2% occurring only once. Noted time point: patch test 1, 2 weeks after DPC sensitization. Treatment of the sample: therapeutic diphenylcyclopropenone sensitization with weekly scalp DPC. Whole blood that had not been fractionated was the source of extracted total RNA. CDR3 length: 14 residues. The V and J ends lost 6 bases and 5 bases, in that order; junction bases with no gene match: 6. The V gene's germline CDR1 is LNHDA and CDR2 SQIVND (reference sequence).

The receptor's source is a woman aged 30 to 39 with alopecia areata. Some clones in this sample may be carry-over from other donors' samples. The sequencing here drew on whole blood, taken in connection with sensitization to the hapten diphenylcyclopropenone (DPC). The chain couples TRBV19 to TRBJ2-3, with TRBD2 identical over 9 bases. CDR3 nucleotides: TGTGCCAGTAGCGTCGGCGGGGGGGAAGATACGCAGTATTTT. Protein sequence: CASSVGGGEDTQYF.